These 20 T cell receptor beta chains share one sample of origin, sequenced in a study of T-cell reconstitution after alpha-beta-depleted transplantation in children. The library targeted TCRbeta and was prepared with unique molecular identifiers. MiXCR, applied by TCRdb to the PCR reads, yields one record per CDR3 protein. The sample has some 290,000 distinct CDR3 sequences; around 9.6% are singletons. This material consisted of PBMCs from the stem cell graft donor, taken from the stem cell graft. These receptors came from a human donor who donated a stem cell graft to a child with SCID.

A note on this clonotype: Relative to the germline gene, one junction end is altered; a read error may explain this. The chain links TRBV2 to TRBJ1-2; 12 nucleotides line up with TRBD1. The length of the CDR3 is 14 residues. The germline V gene has CDR1 SNHLY and CDR2 FYNNEI. The DNA of the CDR3 is TGTGCCAGCAAGGGGACAGGGGGCAGCTATGGCTTCACCTTC. Translation: CASKGTGGSYGFTF.

This clonotype was seen only a few times. The gene calls are TRBV10-3 and TRBJ2-2; 11 bases fit TRBD2. CDR3 length: 14 amino acids. Germline loops: CDR1 ENHRY, CDR2 SYGVKD. V dropped 9 bases and J dropped 1; count of bases not matched to a gene: 1. The CDR3 DNA reads TGTGCCATTGGACTAGCGGGGAACACCGGGGAGCTGTTTTTT. Translated, it gives CAIGLAGNTGELFF.

The chain is built from TRBV7-8 and TRBJ2-1; 14 positions agree with TRBD2. The CDR3 is made up of 15 amino acids. J gave up 9 bases and V 5 bases, and 6 bases lay outside the gene matches. Looked up from germline, CDR1 is SGHVS and CDR2 is FQNEAQ. The CDR3 nucleotides read TGTGCCAGCAGCAATGGACTAGCGGGGGGCAGTGAGCAGTTCTTC. Encoded protein: CASSNGLAGGSEQFF.

This clonotype was recorded many times. V usage is TRBV3-1 and J usage is TRBJ2-3; D tentatively fits TRBD1 or TRBD2 (5 bases each). V lost 5 bases to trimming and J lost 5 bases, with 11 bases between them. This CDR3 is built from 13 residues. CDR1 and CDR2 (germline): LGHDT, YNNKEL (reference sequence). The CDR3 spells CASSTRGQDTQYF. In DNA form, the CDR3 reads TGTGCCAGCAGCACGAGGGGCCAAGATACGCAGTATTTT.

At least ten counts were recorded for this clonotype. The V and J genes are TRBV20-1 and TRBJ1-1; weak D call: TRBD1 (6 bases). V gave up 4 bases and J gave up 0 bases, with 15 bases separating them. Germline V CDR1 and CDR2: DFQATT, SNEGSKA (reference sequence). The CDR3 runs 15 residues. CDR3 amino acids: CSAKGGRLMNTEAFF. The DNA for the CDR3 is TGCAGTGCTAAAGGGGGACGGCTAATGAACACTGAAGCTTTCTTT.

This clonotype has a count of ten or more. The chain recombines TRBV7-8 with TRBJ1-5; tentative D call: TRBD1 (6 bases). There are 16 residues in the CDR3. Germline CDR1 and CDR2: SGHVS and FQNEAQ. Deletions cut 5 bases from V and 2 bases from J, with 16 bases between. The CDR3 here is CASSARTDWGNQPQHF. The CDR3 nucleotides read TGTGCCAGCAGCGCACGGACAGATTGGGGCAATCAGCCCCAGCATTTT.

The chain uses TRBV5-4 and TRBJ2-1; no clear D. The CDR3 is 15 residues long. Germline V gene data show CDR1 as SGHNT and CDR2 as YYREEE (reference sequence). Trimming took 2 bases from V and 6 from J, leaving 15 bases between them. CDR3: CASSFDWASLNEQFF. CDR3 sequence (DNA): TGTGCCAGCAGCTTTGACTGGGCGTCTCTCAATGAGCAGTTCTTC.

The gene calls are TRBV6-2 or TRBV6-3 and TRBJ2-7, with unresolved D. This CDR3 has 13 residues. The V gene's germline CDR1 is MNHEY and CDR2 SVGEGT. V lost 7 bases, J lost 7 bases, and 17 bases lay in between. Here the CDR3 DNA reads TGTGCCAGCACGGAACGCCCGCTTACGGAGCAGTACTTC. Translation gives CASTERPLTEQYF.

This clonotype was found many times. V gene TRBV29-1 combines with J gene TRBJ2-4, with D perhaps being TRBD1 or TRBD2 (5 bases each). This CDR3 has 13 residues. Trimming removed 4 bases at V and 6 bases at J, with 13 bases between. Germline assignment: CDR1 SQVTM and CDR2 ANQGSEA. CDR3: CSVVGGRGNIQYF. Written as DNA, the CDR3 is TGCAGCGTTGTTGGGGGAAGGGGAAACATTCAGTACTTC.

This clonotype was counted ten times or more. V and J are TRBV20-1 and TRBJ2-5, with 11 positions matching TRBD2. After removal of 0 bases from V and 7 bases from J, the junction contained 13 bases not matched to a gene. Germline assignment: CDR1 DFQATT and CDR2 SNEGSKA (reference sequence). The CDR3 is 17 amino acids. Here the CDR3 reads CSARDLTSGGLKTTQYF. The CDR3 nucleotides read TGCAGTGCTAGAGATTTAACTAGCGGGGGCCTTAAGACGACCCAGTACTTC.

The chain combines TRBV7-6 with TRBJ2-5; no clear D. Germline lookup yields CDR1 SGHVS and CDR2 FNYEAQ. The CDR3 is 12 amino acids. The V and J ends lost 1 base and 5 bases respectively, with 5 bases between them. CDR3 DNA: TGTGCCAGCAGCTTAGGAGTTGAGACCCAGTACTTC. Translating gives CASSLGVETQYF.

This clonotype has just a few counts. This chain joins TRBV20-1 and TRBJ2-5, with 7 nucleotides matching TRBD1. This CDR3 comprises 14 residues. Germline CDR1 is DFQATT and CDR2 is SNEGSKA (reference sequence). Trimming cost V 4 bases and J 2 bases; bases outside gene matches: 7. CDR3 loop: CSAKTGLGQETQYF. The CDR3 region has the DNA TGCAGTGCTAAGACAGGGCTGGGTCAAGAGACCCAGTACTTC.

The sample holds many counts of this clonotype. The chain couples TRBV5-1 to TRBJ2-7, with D tentatively TRBD1 (5 bases). Germline V CDR1 and CDR2: SGHRS, YFSETQ. Trimming removed 3 bases at V and 0 bases at J, with 16 bases between. The CDR3 extends over 16 amino acids. CDR3 bases: TGCGCCAGCAGCTCACCCAGGGATACGAGCTCCTACGAGCAGTACTTC. Translated: CASSSPRDTSSYEQYF.

A few counts support this clonotype. This sequence joins TRBV2 and TRBJ1-1; D unresolved. This CDR3 spans 12 amino acids. Germline CDR1 and CDR2: SNHLY and FYNNEI. The V and J ends lost 3 bases and 1 base respectively, with 3 bases between them. In nucleotides, the CDR3 is TGTGCCAGCAGTGATTCGAACACTGAAGCTTTCTTT. Protein sequence: CASSDSNTEAFF. Together with reference TRBV2 and TRBJ1-1, the CDR3 gives the full variable domain: EPEVTQTPSHQVTQMGQEVILRCVPISNHLYFYWYRQILGQKVEFLVSFYNNEISEKSEIFDDQFSVERPDGSNFTLKIRSTKLEDSAMYFCASSDSNTEAFFGQGTRLTVV.

The sample holds a few counts of this clonotype. The genes are TRBV12-3 or TRBV12-4 and TRBJ1-2, with D perhaps TRBD1 (5 bases). The ends were cut back, 7 bases at V and 7 bases at J, with 19 bases in the middle. The CDR3 totals 14 residues. The chain's CDR3 is CASNPQPGSGGYTF. DNA of the CDR3: TGTGCCAGCAACCCCCAGCCAGGGTCTGGTGGCTACACCTTC.

There are many counts of this clonotype. This sequence joins TRBV6-5 and TRBJ1-6, with D possibly matching TRBD1 (5 bases). The CDR3 contains 14 residues. From germline, CDR1 is MNHEY and CDR2 SVGAGI. With 7 bases removed from V and 9 bases from J, the gap between germline ends came to 16 bases. For the CDR3, the DNA is TGTGCCAGCAACCAAGGGACGGGTTTTTCACCCCTCCACTTT. It encodes CASNQGTGFSPLHF.

The chain has TRBV5-1 and TRBJ2-5; 12 nucleotides match TRBD2. Germline V gene sequence: CDR1 SGHRS, CDR2 YFSETQ. Trimming at V came to 3 bases and at J to 4 bases, leaving 16 bases not matched to a gene. The CDR3 is 19 residues long. The CDR3 DNA reads as TGCGCCAGCAGCTCCCAACCGGCTAGCGGGGGGGCTCAACGAGAGACCCAGTACTTC. Amino acid sequence: CASSSQPASGGAQRETQYF.

This clonotype occurred many times. The CDR3 protein is CASSKTGLEGYTF. CDR3 DNA sequence: TGTGCCAGCAGTAAGACAGGGTTGGAGGGCTACACCTTC. V is TRBV6-1 and J is TRBJ1-2; 7 nucleotides line up with TRBD1. Germline V gives CDR1 MNHNS, CDR2 SASEGT. With 5 bases clipped from V and 8 bases from J, the junction kept 8 bases outside the gene matches. This CDR3 region has 13 residues.

This clonotype was found many times. The rearrangement joins TRBV29-1 to TRBJ2-6; D may be TRBD1 (6 bases). The length of the CDR3 is 14 residues. From germline, CDR1 is SQVTM and CDR2 ANQGSEA. V dropped 6 bases and J dropped 0 bases, with 9 bases sitting between them. The DNA of the CDR3 is TGCAGCGTGAGGGGGACCTCTGGGGCCAACGTCCTGACTTTC. Its protein is CSVRGTSGANVLTF.

The chain recombines TRBV19 with TRBJ1-1; D is undetermined. The CDR3 runs 13 residues. V was clipped by 0 bases and J by 7 bases, with 9 bases between them. Germline V gene lookup returns CDR1 LNHDA and CDR2 SQIVND (reference sequence). The CDR3 DNA is TGTGCCAGTAGTATAGATACGGATCTTGAAGCTTTCTTT. Translation: CASSIDTDLEAFF.